Shown below are 31 T cell receptor beta chains from a single sample sequenced in a study of blood T cell repertoires in COVID-19. Sequencing was performed with immunoSEQ multiplex PCR; in TCRdb, only in-frame clones are kept and a portion is missing. The top ten hold about 7% of the sample, which has approximately 160,000 clones, approximately 86% seen once. Input material: peripheral blood. The receptors shown here come from a man in his fifties with active or convalescent COVID-19.

This sequence joins TRBV19 and TRBJ1-4; no reliable D call. Looked up from germline, CDR1 is LNHDA and CDR2 is SQIVND (reference sequence). The length of the CDR3 is 13 residues. Between the trimmed V and J ends, which lost 5 bases and 5 bases, there was a span of 9 bases. CDR3 residues: CASSVALNEKLFF. Written as DNA, the CDR3 is TGTGCCAGTAGTGTTGCCCTAAATGAAAAACTGTTTTTT.

The rearrangement links TRBV5-6 to TRBJ2-7, with D tentatively TRBD2 (5 bases). The V end was cut by 5 bases, the J end by 0 bases, with 18 bases between. Germline V lookup: CDR1 SGHDT, CDR2 YYEEEE. This CDR3 is 16 amino acids long. The CDR3 coding sequence is TGTGCCAGCAGTACGGGATCGGGTCGGGGCTCCTACGAGCAGTACTTC. It codes for CASSTGSGRGSYEQYF.

This clone was observed a few times. V gene TRBV14 combines with J gene TRBJ2-1; D uncertain. The germline V and J ends were trimmed by 0 bases and 11 bases, with 11 bases remaining between them. Germline loops: CDR1 SGHDN, CDR2 FVKESK. CDR3 length: 13 residues. The CDR3 DNA reads TGTGCCAGCAGCCAAGAGAGCGACCCCAAGCAGTTCTTC. Translation: CASSQESDPKQFF.

The sample holds many counts of this clone. The chain joins TRBV11-2 to TRBJ1-5; D is unclear. CDR1 is SGHAT, CDR2 FQNNGV, per germline. V was shortened by 5 bases and J by 2 bases, with 10 bases between the two germline ends. This CDR3 has 14 residues. The CDR3 protein is CASSPGFRNQPQHF. The CDR3 bases are TGTGCCAGCAGCCCAGGTTTCCGCAATCAGCCCCAGCATTTT.

The chain is built from TRBV5-4 and TRBJ1-4; tentatively, D is TRBD1 (6 bases). The V end lost 5 bases, the J end lost 7 bases, and 12 bases lay between the germline ends. Germline lookup yields CDR1 SGHNT and CDR2 YYREEE (reference sequence). The CDR3 has 13 residues. The CDR3 here is CASSEQGLEKLFF. CDR3 nucleotides: TGTGCCAGCAGTGAACAGGGCCTTGAAAAACTGTTTTTT. Full variable domain (outside the CDR3, taken from reference TRBV5-4 and TRBJ1-4): ETGVTQSPTHLIKTRGQQVTLRCSSQSGHNTVSWYQQALGQGPQFIFQYYREEENGRGNFPPRFSGLQFPNYSSELNVNALELDDSALYLCASSEQGLEKLFFGSGTQLSVL.

The chain links TRBV2 to TRBJ1-2; the D gene is possibly TRBD1 (5 bases). Looked up from germline, CDR1 is SNHLY and CDR2 is FYNNEI. The ends were cut back, 3 bases at V and 7 bases at J, with 12 bases in the middle. The CDR3 runs 13 residues. This CDR3 reads CASSDGQGGGYTF. CDR3 sequence (DNA): TGTGCCAGCAGTGATGGGCAGGGTGGTGGCTACACCTTC.

This clone was picked up a small number of times. This chain links TRBV3-1 (or the pseudogene TRBV3-2) with TRBJ1-1; 8 bases match TRBD1. Per germline, CDR1 LGHDT and CDR2 YNNKEL (reference sequence). The length of the CDR3 is 14 residues. Trimming removed 2 bases from V and 4 bases from J; junction bases left unmatched: 3. The DNA for the CDR3 is TGTGCCAGCAGCCAATGGGACAGGACCACTGAAGCTTTCTTT. It codes for CASSQWDRTTEAFF.

V is TRBV24-1 and J is TRBJ2-1; 9 positions match TRBD2. CDR1 is KGHDR and CDR2 is SFDVKD in the germline V gene. V trimming: 7 bases; J trimming: 5 bases; junction bases outside the gene matches: 5. CDR3 size: 14 residues. CDR3 in amino acids: CATRTTSGDNEQFF. The DNA of the CDR3 is TGTGCCACCAGGACGACTAGCGGCGACAATGAGCAGTTCTTC.

CDR3 amino acids: CASSYFPPSVYEQFF. The CDR3 DNA sequence: TGTGCCAGCAGTTACTTTCCTCCTAGTGTCTATGAGCAGTTCTTC. The rearrangement joins TRBV6-5 to TRBJ2-1; no definite D call. The CDR3 extends over 15 amino acids. The V and J ends lost 1 base and 8 bases respectively, with 15 bases between them. Germline V gene lookup returns CDR1 MNHEY and CDR2 SVGAGI.

J is TRBJ2-7 and V is TRBV4-3; 9 bases match TRBD2. Trimming took 3 bases from V and 5 from J; bases not matched to a gene: 2. In germline, CDR1 is LGHNA, CDR2 YSLEER. The CDR3 totals 13 residues. In DNA, the CDR3 is TGCGCCAGCAGCCAGGCTAGCGGGGACGAGCAGTACTTC. Protein: CASSQASGDEQYF.

The gene calls are TRBV4-2 and TRBJ1-5, with D tentatively TRBD1 (6 bases). With 0 bases removed from V and 0 bases from J, the gap between germline ends came to 12 bases. The CDR3 totals 17 residues. Germline V gene sequence: CDR1 LGHNA, CDR2 YNFKEQ. CDR3 in DNA: TGTGCCAGCAGCCAAGAGGCAGGGGCTAATAGCAATCAGCCCCAGCATTTT. Its translation: CASSQEAGANSNQPQHF.

The gene calls are TRBV7-9 and TRBJ1-1, with D unresolved. Trimming shortened V by 1 base and J by 6 bases, and 12 bases separated the two germline ends. The germline CDR1 and CDR2 sequences are SEHNR and FQNEAQ (reference sequence). The CDR3 spans 14 residues. CDR3 nucleotides: TGTGCCAGCAGCTTAGATGGGGAGACCCCTGAAGCTTTCTTT. Its translation: CASSLDGETPEAFF.

V and J are TRBV5-1 and TRBJ2-6; D possibly corresponds to TRBD1 (6 bases). The V and J ends lost 0 bases and 2 bases respectively, with 9 bases between them. The germline V gene encodes CDR1 SGHRS and CDR2 YFSETQ. This CDR3 spans 16 amino acids. In nucleotides, the CDR3 is TGCGCCAGCAGCTTGGAGGGGACAACTGGGGCCAACGTCCTGACTTTC. Translating gives CASSLEGTTGANVLTF.

The gene calls are TRBV11-2 and TRBJ1-2, with D unresolved. Between the trimmed V and J ends, which lost 1 base and 3 bases, there was a span of 12 bases. This CDR3 is built from 15 residues. CDR1 SGHAT and CDR2 FQNNGV come from the germline V gene. The CDR3 loop is CASSLGPGDYYGYTF. The CDR3 nucleotides read TGTGCCAGCAGCTTAGGGCCGGGAGACTACTATGGCTACACCTTC. Together with reference TRBV11-2 and TRBJ1-2, the CDR3 gives the full variable domain: EAGVAQSPRYKIIEKRQSVAFWCNPISGHATLYWYQQILGQGPKLLIQFQNNGVVDDSQLPKDRFSAERLKGVDSTLKIQPAKLEDSAVYLCASSLGPGDYYGYTFGSGTRLTVV.

The J gene is TRBJ2-1, the V gene TRBV25-1; 10 nucleotides match TRBD1. V was clipped by 5 bases and J by 3 bases; unmatched bases: 7. Germline lookup yields CDR1 MGHDK and CDR2 SYGVNS. The CDR3 sequence is 16 residues long. The CDR3 coding sequence is TGTGCCAGCAGTTCGGACGGGACAGGGGACTACAATGAGCAGTTCTTC. This translates into CASSSDGTGDYNEQFF.

As to this clone: Other DNA sequences within the sample encode an identical CDR3. The V gene is TRBV18, the J gene TRBJ1-1; 10 bases line up with TRBD1. After removal of 7 bases from V and 0 bases from J, the junction contained 5 bases not matched to a gene. CDR1 and CDR2 from the germline V gene are KGHSH and LQKENI. This CDR3 spans 15 amino acids. CDR3 amino acids: CASWTGGNMNTEAFF. The CDR3 DNA sequence: TGTGCCAGCTGGACAGGGGGAAACATGAACACTGAAGCTTTCTTT.

This chain links TRBV6-5 with TRBJ2-1; D gene ambiguous. Germline CDR1 and CDR2: MNHEY and SVGAGI. V dropped 6 bases and J dropped 7 bases, with 19 bases sitting between them. This CDR3 has 15 amino acids. CDR3 DNA sequence: TGTGCCAGCAGCCGGCGGCGCGGCCAAACAAATGAGCAGTTCTTC. Amino acid sequence: CASSRRRGQTNEQFF.

This rearrangement joins TRBV27 to TRBJ2-7; tentative D call: TRBD2 (5 bases). The CDR3 has 15 amino acids. The V end lost 3 bases, the J end lost 0 bases, and 12 bases lay between the germline ends. The germline V gene has CDR1 MNHEY and CDR2 SMNVEV (reference sequence). In DNA, the CDR3 is TGTGCCAGCAGTTTTCAAGGACTTAGCTCCTACGAGCAGTACTTC. Its protein is CASSFQGLSSYEQYF.

A single count supports this clone. This chain uses TRBV7-8 with TRBJ2-5, with D hard to call. Germline V gene data show CDR1 as SGHVS and CDR2 as FQNEAQ. The CDR3 has 14 amino acids. V lost 5 bases, J lost 3 bases, and 13 bases lay in between. In DNA, the CDR3 is TGTGCCAGCAGCCCGCTAGTGGCCGAAGAGACCCAGTACTTC. Amino acid sequence: CASSPLVAEETQYF.

The chain combines TRBV7-2 with TRBJ1-1; D is undetermined. The CDR3 consists of 13 residues. Germline V lookup: CDR1 SGHTA, CDR2 FQGNSA. V gave up 6 bases and J gave up 2 bases, with 10 bases separating them. CDR3 region: CASSRPPNTEAFF. The CDR3 bases are TGTGCCAGCAGTCGTCCTCCCAACACTGAAGCTTTCTTT.

This rearrangement joins TRBV6-2 or TRBV6-3 to TRBJ2-3; TRBD1 is a possible D gene (6 bases). V lost 5 bases and J 5 bases, leaving 14 bases between the germline ends. The CDR3 covers 14 residues. CDR1 is MNHEY and CDR2 is SVGEGT in the germline V gene. The CDR3 coding sequence is TGTGCCAGCAGTACCCGGGACAACGGAGATACGCAGTATTTT. It codes for CASSTRDNGDTQYF.

The chain employs TRBV24-1 and TRBJ2-7; possibly TRBD1 for D (5 bases). This CDR3 has 15 amino acids. V was shortened by 2 bases and J by 0 bases, with 10 bases between the two germline ends. Looked up from germline, CDR1 is KGHDR and CDR2 is SFDVKD. CDR3 residues: CATSDSGLSSYEQYF. Written as DNA, the CDR3 is TGTGCCACCAGTGATTCAGGGCTTAGCTCCTACGAGCAGTACTTC.

The chain uses TRBV2 and TRBJ2-3, with no clear D. The ends were cut back, 8 bases at V and 2 bases at J, with 11 bases in the middle. Germline V gives CDR1 SNHLY, CDR2 FYNNEI. There are 13 residues in the CDR3. CDR3 sequence: CASRRSLTDTQYF. CDR3 nucleotides: TGTGCCAGCCGGCGGTCACTCACAGATACGCAGTATTTT.

The CDR3 spells CSVDDVWGQVYGYTF. In DNA form, the CDR3 reads TGCAGCGTTGATGACGTTTGGGGGCAGGTCTATGGCTACACCTTC. The chain recombines TRBV29-1 with TRBJ1-2; possible D gene TRBD1, 6 bases. V lost 3 bases, J lost 4 bases, and 18 bases lay in between. The CDR3 is made up of 15 amino acids. CDR1 is SQVTM and CDR2 is ANQGSEA in the germline V gene.

The V and J genes are TRBV28 and TRBJ2-5; 15 bases fit TRBD2. Looked up from germline, CDR1 is MDHEN and CDR2 is SYDVKM. Trimming cost V 8 bases and J 5 bases; bases outside gene matches: 9. The CDR3 extends over 16 amino acids. Here the CDR3 DNA reads TGTGCCAGCTATGGGACTAGCGGGGGGTCTTGGGAGACCCAGTACTTC. Protein sequence: CASYGTSGGSWETQYF.

V and J are TRBV6-5 and TRBJ2-5; 9 positions agree with TRBD2. V shed 5 bases and J 6 bases; nucleotides not matched to a gene: 10. The CDR3 runs 15 residues. The germline V gene encodes CDR1 MNHEY and CDR2 SVGAGI. In DNA form, the CDR3 reads TGTGCCAGCAGTCCACCGGGACTAGCCGTGAAGACCCAGTACTTC. This translates into CASSPPGLAVKTQYF.

The J gene is TRBJ1-2, the V gene TRBV9; possible D gene TRBD1, 5 bases. Germline CDR1 reads SGDLS; CDR2 reads YYNGEE. The V end was cut by 0 bases, the J end by 8 bases, with 14 bases between. This CDR3 has 14 amino acids. The CDR3, as DNA: TGTGCCAGCAGCGTAGTCTCAGGGACTCGGGGCTACACCTTC. It is translated as CASSVVSGTRGYTF. The full variable domain, in which reference TRBV9 and TRBJ1-2 provide the parts outside the CDR3, is DSGVTQTPKHLITATGQRVTLRCSPRSGDLSVYWYQQSLDQGLQFLIQYYNGEERAKGNILERFSAQQFPDLHSELNLSSLELGDSALYFCASSVVSGTRGYTFGSGTRLTVV.

V gene TRBV29-1 combines with J gene TRBJ2-1; D possibly corresponds to TRBD2 (6 bases). The CDR3 sequence is 12 residues long. Between the trimmed V and J ends, which lost 7 bases and 9 bases, there was a span of 16 bases. Looked up from germline, CDR1 is SQVTM and CDR2 is ANQGSEA. Here the CDR3 DNA reads TGCAGCGCACCAGTTGCAGCGGGTGAGCAGTTCTTC. This gives the protein CSAPVAAGEQFF.

This clone was recorded a few times. The chain has TRBV7-8 and TRBJ1-4; no clear D gene. CDR1 and CDR2 from the germline V gene are SGHVS and FQNEAQ. The CDR3 spans 14 residues. V lost 3 bases and J lost 3, with 8 bases in between. The CDR3: CASSFSRSNEKLFF. CDR3 coding DNA: TGTGCCAGCAGCTTCTCCAGGTCTAATGAAAAACTGTTTTTT.

The chain couples TRBV19 to TRBJ2-5; the D gene is possibly TRBD1 (5 bases). CDR1 is LNHDA and CDR2 is SQIVND in the germline V gene (reference sequence). CDR3 size: 14 residues. With 3 bases removed from V and 4 bases from J, the gap between germline ends came to 12 bases. The CDR3 sequence: CASSIGGARETQYF. The CDR3 coding sequence is TGTGCCAGTAGTATTGGTGGGGCGCGAGAGACCCAGTACTTC. Variable domain in full (rest from reference TRBV19 and TRBJ2-5): DGGITQSPKYLFRKEGQNVTLSCEQNLNHDAMYWYRQDPGQGLRLIYYSQIVNDFQKGDIAEGYSVSREKKESFPLTVTSAQKNPTAFYLCASSIGGARETQYFGPGTRLLVL.

V gene TRBV7-3 combines with J gene TRBJ2-3; 8 bases match TRBD2. V was pared by 2 bases and J by 6 bases, with 4 bases of the junction left unmatched. The CDR3 extends over 14 amino acids. Germline values: CDR1 SGHTA, CDR2 FQGTGA. CDR3 nucleotides: TGTGCCAGCAGCTTAGCGGGAGGAGGTGATACGCAGTATTTT. It is translated as CASSLAGGGDTQYF.